One and the same sample provided the 7 T cell receptor beta chains below, sequenced in a study of shared clonotypes between healthy human individuals. Here immunoSEQ multiplex PCR was the method, and the copy in TCRdb shows in-frame clones only, minus some. Of hundreds of thousands of clones listed, around 72% were seen once; the top ten hold roughly 1.8%. Sequenced sample: memory CD4+ T cells sorted from blood. Subset defined: CD45RA-negative fraction. The receptor set was obtained from a woman aged 30 to 39 in good health.

This clone showed up just a few times. CDR3 in DNA: TGTGCCAGCAGCTCCACTAGCGGGAGGAGAGATACGCAGTATTTT. Its translation is CASSSTSGRRDTQYF. The chain couples TRBV7-6 to TRBJ2-3; the match to TRBD2 covers 12 bases. CDR1 SGHVS and CDR2 FNYEAQ come from the germline V gene. Trimming took 4 bases from V and 5 from J; bases not matched to a gene: 4. This CDR3 has 15 residues.

This clone was detected a few times. CDR3 amino acids: CASSFRLQGYEQYF. DNA for the CDR3: TGTGCCAGCAGTTTTCGTCTTCAGGGATACGAGCAGTACTTC. The genes are TRBV27 and TRBJ2-7; TRBD1 might be the D (5 bases). This CDR3 has 14 amino acids. Germline V lookup: CDR1 MNHEY, CDR2 SMNVEV (reference sequence). Trimming took off 3 bases at V and 4 bases at J, with 13 bases between the two ends.

This chain links TRBV5-1 with TRBJ2-5; D is unresolved. Deletions cut 1 base from V and 5 bases from J, with 9 bases between. CDR1 is SGHRS and CDR2 is YFSETQ in the germline V gene. The CDR3 has 13 amino acids. In nucleotides, the CDR3 is TGCGCCAGCAGCTTGTCGTTTGGGGAGACCCAGTACTTC. Residues: CASSLSFGETQYF.

This clone was counted a single time. The chain uses TRBV11-3 and TRBJ2-3, with unresolved D. The CDR3 has 13 residues. Germline loops: CDR1 SGHNT, CDR2 YENEEA. Trimming removed 4 bases from V and 3 bases from J, with 8 bases in between. The DNA for the CDR3 is TGTGCCAGCAGCTGTCCCAAGACAGATACGCAGTATTTT. Translation: CASSCPKTDTQYF.

This chain joins TRBV27 and TRBJ2-4; D is unclear. Germline lookup yields CDR1 MNHEY and CDR2 SMNVEV (reference sequence). CDR3 length: 16 residues. Deletions cut 4 bases from V and 1 base from J, with 14 bases between. The CDR3 loop is CASSSSPQPAKNIQYF. The CDR3 nucleotides are TGTGCCAGCAGTTCTTCCCCTCAGCCCGCCAAAAACATTCAGTACTTC.

The rearrangement joins TRBV9 to TRBJ2-6; D is unresolved. The CDR3 extends over 14 amino acids. V was pared by 1 base and J by 4 bases, with 6 bases between. Germline V lookup: CDR1 SGDLS, CDR2 YYNGEE. DNA for the CDR3: TGTGCCAGCAGCGTATCGGTCGGGGCCAACGTCCTGACTTTC. Protein: CASSVSVGANVLTF. The variable domain in full, completed from reference TRBV9 and TRBJ2-6, reads DSGVTQTPKHLITATGQRVTLRCSPRSGDLSVYWYQQSLDQGLQFLIQYYNGEERAKGNILERFSAQQFPDLHSELNLSSLELGDSALYFCASSVSVGANVLTFGAGSRLTVL.

The DNA for the CDR3 is TGTGCCTGGAGTGTACTGCAGGGATTTTGGTTGAACACTGAAGCTTTCTTT. Its translation is CAWSVLQGFWLNTEAFF. The gene calls are TRBV30 and TRBJ1-1, with D perhaps TRBD1 (5 bases). Germline V gene sequence: CDR1 GTSNPN, CDR2 SVGIG (reference sequence). The CDR3 has 17 residues. Trimming shortened V by 0 bases and J by 0 bases, and 17 bases separated the two germline ends.